Sequencing of this T cell receptor (beta chain) was carried out in a study of cytomegalovirus exposure and HLA in healthy donors. General study points: Roughly uniform sequencing depth across donors was assumed, possibly incorrectly.

The PCR had 60 Vbeta and 13 Jbeta primers. Data came from immunoSEQ multiplex PCR; TCRdb stores just in-frame clones and leaves some out. The data contain around 97,000 clones, over 8% of them singletons. Comment on this clone: Its target is not known.

Input material: PBMCs. The clonotype originates from a middle-aged man in good health and CMV-seropositive.

CDR3 loop: CATSRRLTDTQYF. CDR3 coding DNA: TGTGCCACCAGCAGAAGACTCACAGATACGCAGTATTTT. The chain employs TRBV15 and TRBJ2-3, with unresolved D. Germline CDR1 LNHNV, CDR2 YYDKDF (reference sequence). CDR3 size: 13 residues. V shed 2 bases and J shed 2 bases, with 5 bases lying between them. Looking up the rest from reference TRBV15 and TRBJ2-3 gives the full variable domain: DAMVIQNPRYQVTQFGKPVTLSCSQTLNHNVMYWYQQKSSQAPKLLFHYYDKDFNNEADTPDNFQSRRPNTSFCFLDIRSPGLGDTAMYLCATSRRLTDTQYFGPGTRLTVL.